This T cell receptor beta chain came from a study of blood T cell repertoires in COVID-19. Study-wide background: COVID-19 samples, acute and convalescent, were from the United States, Italy and Spain. Sources were T cells, B-cell-depleted T cells, or PBMCs; the material itself was cDNA or gDNA.

Participants spanned ages about 18 to 90 years and resided in fewer than 30 US areas. CDR1 is KGHSH and CDR2 is LQKENI in the germline V gene. The CDR3 is 13 residues long. Trimming stripped 1 base from V and 3 bases from J, with 6 bases between. Profiling relied on immunoSEQ multiplex PCR, and the TCRdb table lists in-frame clones only, not all of them. The sample contains some 210,000 clones, 80% to 85% of which appear only once. The receptor was derived from a woman between 45 and 65 years old with acute COVID-19. What was sequenced was PBMCs or T cells enriched from blood (not recorded which). V gene TRBV18 combines with J gene TRBJ1-1; D gene ambiguous. The CDR3 protein is CASSPQSDTEAFF. The CDR3 region has the DNA TGTGCCAGCTCACCACAATCGGACACTGAAGCTTTCTTT.